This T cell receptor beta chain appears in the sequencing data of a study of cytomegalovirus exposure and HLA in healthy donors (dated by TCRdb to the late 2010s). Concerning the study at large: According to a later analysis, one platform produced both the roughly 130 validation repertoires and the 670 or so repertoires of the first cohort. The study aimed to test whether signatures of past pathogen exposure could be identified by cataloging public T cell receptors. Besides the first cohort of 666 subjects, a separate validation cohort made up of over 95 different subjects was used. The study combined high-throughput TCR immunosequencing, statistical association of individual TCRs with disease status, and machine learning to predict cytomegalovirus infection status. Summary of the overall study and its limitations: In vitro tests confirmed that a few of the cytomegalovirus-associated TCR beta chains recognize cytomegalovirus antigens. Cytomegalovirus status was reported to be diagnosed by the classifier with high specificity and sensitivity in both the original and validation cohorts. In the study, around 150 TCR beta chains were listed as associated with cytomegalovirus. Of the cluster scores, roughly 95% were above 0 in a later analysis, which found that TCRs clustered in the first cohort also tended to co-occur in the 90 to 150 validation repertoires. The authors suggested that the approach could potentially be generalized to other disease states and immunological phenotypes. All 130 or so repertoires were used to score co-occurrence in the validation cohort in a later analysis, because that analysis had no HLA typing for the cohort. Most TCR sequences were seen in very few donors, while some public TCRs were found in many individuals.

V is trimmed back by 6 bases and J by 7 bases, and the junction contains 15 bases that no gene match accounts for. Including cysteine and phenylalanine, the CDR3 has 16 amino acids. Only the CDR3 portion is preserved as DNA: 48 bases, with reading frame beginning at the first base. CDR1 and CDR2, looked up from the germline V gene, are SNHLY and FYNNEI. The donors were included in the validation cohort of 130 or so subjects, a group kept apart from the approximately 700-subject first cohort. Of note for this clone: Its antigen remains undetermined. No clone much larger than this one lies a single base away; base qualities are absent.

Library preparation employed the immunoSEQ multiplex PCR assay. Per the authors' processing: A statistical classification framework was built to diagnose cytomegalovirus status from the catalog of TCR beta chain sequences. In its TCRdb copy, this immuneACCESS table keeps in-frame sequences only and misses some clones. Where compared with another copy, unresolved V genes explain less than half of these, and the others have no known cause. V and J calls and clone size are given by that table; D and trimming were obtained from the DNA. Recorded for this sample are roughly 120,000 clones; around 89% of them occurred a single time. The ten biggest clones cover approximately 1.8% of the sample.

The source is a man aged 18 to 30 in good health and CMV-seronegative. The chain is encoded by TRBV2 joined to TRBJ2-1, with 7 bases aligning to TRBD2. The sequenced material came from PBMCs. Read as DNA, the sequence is TGTGCCAGCAGGGAACCTTCCGGGACTATCGGAAATGAGCAGTTCTTC. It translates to CASREPSGTIGNEQFF.